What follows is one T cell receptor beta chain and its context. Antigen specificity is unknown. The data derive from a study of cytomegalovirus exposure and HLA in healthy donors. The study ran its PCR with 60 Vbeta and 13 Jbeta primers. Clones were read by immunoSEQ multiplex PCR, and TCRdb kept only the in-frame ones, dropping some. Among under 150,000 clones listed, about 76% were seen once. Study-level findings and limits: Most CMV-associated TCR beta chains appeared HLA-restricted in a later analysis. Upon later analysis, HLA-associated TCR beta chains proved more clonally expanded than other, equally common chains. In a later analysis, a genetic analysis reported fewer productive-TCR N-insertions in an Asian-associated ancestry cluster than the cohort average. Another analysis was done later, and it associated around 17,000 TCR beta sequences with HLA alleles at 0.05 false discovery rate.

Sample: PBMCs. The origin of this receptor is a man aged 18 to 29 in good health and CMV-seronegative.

The DNA of the CDR3 is TGTGCCAGCGGCGGGGGGTCCTACAATGAGCAGTTCTTC. Translating it yields CASGGGSYNEQFF. The V and J genes are TRBV7-2 and TRBJ2-1, with 8 bases fitting TRBD2. The CDR3 has 13 amino acids. Trimming removed 8 bases from V and 1 base from J; junction bases left unmatched: 1. Per the germline V gene, CDR1 is SGHTA and CDR2 is FQGNSA.